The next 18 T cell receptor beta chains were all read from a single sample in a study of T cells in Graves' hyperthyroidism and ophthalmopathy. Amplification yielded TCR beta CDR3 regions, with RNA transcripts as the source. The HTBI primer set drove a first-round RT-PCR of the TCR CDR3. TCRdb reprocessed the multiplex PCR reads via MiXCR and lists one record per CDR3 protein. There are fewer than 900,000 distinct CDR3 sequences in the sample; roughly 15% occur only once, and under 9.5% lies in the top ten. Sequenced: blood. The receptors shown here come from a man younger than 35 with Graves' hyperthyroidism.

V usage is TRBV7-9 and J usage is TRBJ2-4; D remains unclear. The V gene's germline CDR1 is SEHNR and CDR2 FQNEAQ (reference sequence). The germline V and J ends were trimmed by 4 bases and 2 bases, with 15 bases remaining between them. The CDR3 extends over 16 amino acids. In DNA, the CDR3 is TGTGCCAGCAGCTCCGCTACGACTTTCACCAAAAACATTCAGTACTTC. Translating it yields CASSSATTFTKNIQYF.

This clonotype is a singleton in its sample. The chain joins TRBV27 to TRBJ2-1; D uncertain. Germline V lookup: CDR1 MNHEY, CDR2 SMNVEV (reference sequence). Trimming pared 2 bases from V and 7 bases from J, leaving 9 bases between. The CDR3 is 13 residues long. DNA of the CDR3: TGTGCCAGCAGTTTAAATCGTCTAAATGAGCAGTTCTTC. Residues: CASSLNRLNEQFF.

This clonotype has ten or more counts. For the CDR3, the DNA is TGTGCCAGCAGCGTAGGGGACAGGGCAAGCTCCTACGAGCAGTACTTC. Encoded protein: CASSVGDRASSYEQYF. The chain recombines TRBV9 with TRBJ2-7; 9 bases align to TRBD1. This CDR3 contains 16 residues. Germline V CDR1 and CDR2: SGDLS, YYNGEE. Losses at the gene ends were 0 bases for V and 0 bases for J; bases not matched to a gene: 4.

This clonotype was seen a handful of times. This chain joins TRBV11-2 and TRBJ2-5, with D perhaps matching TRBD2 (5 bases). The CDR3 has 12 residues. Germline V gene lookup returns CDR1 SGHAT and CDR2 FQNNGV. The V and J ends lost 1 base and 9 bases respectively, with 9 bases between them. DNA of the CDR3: TGTGCCAGCAGCTTAGGCCTAGCAGCCCAGTACTTC. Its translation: CASSLGLAAQYF.

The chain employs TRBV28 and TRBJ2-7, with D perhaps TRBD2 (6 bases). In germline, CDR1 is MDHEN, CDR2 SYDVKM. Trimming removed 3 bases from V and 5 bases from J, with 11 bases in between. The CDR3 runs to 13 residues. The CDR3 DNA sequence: TGTGCCAGCAGTTTGCTAGCGTCTCACGAGCAGTACTTC. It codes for CASSLLASHEQYF.

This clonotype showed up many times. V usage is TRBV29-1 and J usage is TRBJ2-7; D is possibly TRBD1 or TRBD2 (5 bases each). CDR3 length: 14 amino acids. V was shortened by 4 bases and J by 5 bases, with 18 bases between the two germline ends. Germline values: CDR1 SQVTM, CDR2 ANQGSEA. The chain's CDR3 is CSVVRDLNEDEQYF. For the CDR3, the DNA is TGCAGCGTTGTACGGGACCTCAATGAGGACGAGCAGTACTTC.

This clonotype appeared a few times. CDR3 loop: CASNFVGEQYF. The CDR3 nucleotides read TGTGCCAGCAATTTCGTAGGGGAGCAGTACTTC. This chain links TRBV28 with TRBJ2-7; no definite D call. Germline assignment: CDR1 MDHEN and CDR2 SYDVKM. V lost 7 bases and J 7 bases, leaving 11 bases between the germline ends. The CDR3 has 11 residues.

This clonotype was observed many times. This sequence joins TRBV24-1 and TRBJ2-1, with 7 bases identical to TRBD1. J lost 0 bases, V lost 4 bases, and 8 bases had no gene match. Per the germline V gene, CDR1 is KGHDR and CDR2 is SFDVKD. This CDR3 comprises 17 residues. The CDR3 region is CATSDPTGSTSYNEQFF. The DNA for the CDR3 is TGTGCCACCAGTGACCCGACAGGGTCCACCTCCTACAATGAGCAGTTCTTC.

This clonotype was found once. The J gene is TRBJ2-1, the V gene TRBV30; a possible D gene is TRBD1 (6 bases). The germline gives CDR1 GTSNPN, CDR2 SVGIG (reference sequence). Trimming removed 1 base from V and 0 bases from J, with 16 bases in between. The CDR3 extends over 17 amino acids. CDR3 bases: TGTGCCTGGAGTGGGGACAATGACAGGAGCTCCTACAATGAGCAGTTCTTC. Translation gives CAWSGDNDRSSYNEQFF.

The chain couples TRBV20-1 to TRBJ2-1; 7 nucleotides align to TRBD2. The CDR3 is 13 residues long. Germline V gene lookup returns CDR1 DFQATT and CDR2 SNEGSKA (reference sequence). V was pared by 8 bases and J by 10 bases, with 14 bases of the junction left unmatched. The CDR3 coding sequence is TGCAGTACCGGACTAGTCGCGAATAGGGAGCAGTTCTTC. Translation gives CSTGLVANREQFF.

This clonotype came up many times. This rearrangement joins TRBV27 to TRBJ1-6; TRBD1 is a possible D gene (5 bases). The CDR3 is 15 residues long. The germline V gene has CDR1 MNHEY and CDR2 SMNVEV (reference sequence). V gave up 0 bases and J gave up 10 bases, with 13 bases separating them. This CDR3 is CASSLSGGVQSPLHF. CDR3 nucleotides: TGTGCCAGCAGTTTATCGGGGGGGGTCCAATCACCCCTCCACTTT.

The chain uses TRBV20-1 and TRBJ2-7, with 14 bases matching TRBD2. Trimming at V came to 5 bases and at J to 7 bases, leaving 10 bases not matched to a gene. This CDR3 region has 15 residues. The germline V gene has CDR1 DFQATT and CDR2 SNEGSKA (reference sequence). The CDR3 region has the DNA TGCAGTGCTCCCGGGACTAGCGGGAGTATGGATGAGCAGTACTTC. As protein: CSAPGTSGSMDEQYF.

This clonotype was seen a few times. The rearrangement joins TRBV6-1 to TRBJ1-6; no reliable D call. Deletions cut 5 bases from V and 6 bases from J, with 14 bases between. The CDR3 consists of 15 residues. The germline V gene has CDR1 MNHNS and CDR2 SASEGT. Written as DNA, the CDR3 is TGTGCCAGCAGTCTACTCAAGGGCGGTAATTCACCCCTCCACTTT. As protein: CASSLLKGGNSPLHF.

The CDR3 loop reads CSARDPLTRWNSPLHF. CDR3 sequence (DNA): TGCAGTGCTAGAGATCCCCTGACCCGGTGGAATTCACCCCTCCACTTT. The chain recombines TRBV20-1 with TRBJ1-6; D gene unclear. The V and J ends lost 0 bases and 7 bases respectively, with 16 bases between them. The CDR3 extends over 16 amino acids. Germline V gene sequence: CDR1 DFQATT, CDR2 SNEGSKA (reference sequence).

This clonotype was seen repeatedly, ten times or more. The CDR3 DNA follows: TGCAGTGCTAGGACAGTCTCACTTACCTTATACAATGAGCAGTTCTTC. Amino acid sequence: CSARTVSLTLYNEQFF. This sequence joins TRBV20-1 and TRBJ2-1; a weak D match, TRBD1 (5 bases). This CDR3 has 16 amino acids. Germline-derived CDR1 and CDR2 are DFQATT and SNEGSKA (reference sequence). Trimming pared 3 bases from V and 4 bases from J, leaving 19 bases between.

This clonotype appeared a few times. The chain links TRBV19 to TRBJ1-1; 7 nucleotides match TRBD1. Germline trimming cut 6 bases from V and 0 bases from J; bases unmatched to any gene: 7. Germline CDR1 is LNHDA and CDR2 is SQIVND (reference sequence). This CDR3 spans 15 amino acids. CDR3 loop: CASRRRQGMNTEAFF. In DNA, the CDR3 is TGTGCCAGTAGGCGACGACAGGGTATGAACACTGAAGCTTTCTTT.

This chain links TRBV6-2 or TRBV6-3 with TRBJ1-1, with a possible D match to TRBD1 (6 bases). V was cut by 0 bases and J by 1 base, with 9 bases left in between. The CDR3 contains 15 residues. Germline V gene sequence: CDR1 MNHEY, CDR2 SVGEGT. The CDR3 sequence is CASSYSRGGNTEAFF. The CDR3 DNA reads TGTGCCAGCAGTTACTCGAGGGGGGGGAACACTGAAGCTTTCTTT.

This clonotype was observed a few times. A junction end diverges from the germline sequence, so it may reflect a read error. In DNA form, the CDR3 reads TGCAGTGCTAGGGACCGACAGCAAGAGACCCGGTACTTC. Translation gives CSARDRQQETRYF. The chain uses TRBV20-1 and TRBJ2-5, with D perhaps matching TRBD1 (5 bases). Germline V gene sequence: CDR1 DFQATT, CDR2 SNEGSKA (reference sequence). This CDR3 comprises 13 residues.